The rows below give T cell receptor beta chains drawn from one sample of a study of T and B cells in COVID-19 patients. One entry per CDR3 protein results from TCRdb running MiXCR on the multiplex PCR reads. The repertoire holds around 15,000 distinct CDR3 sequences, with around 30% as singletons. Sequences were obtained from blood. These receptors all stem from a human donor who had recovered from COVID-19. Both conserved end residues are part of each CDR3.

CASSEAGWAAGNTIYF,TRBV6-1
CASSLGPDTQYF,TRBV7-2
CASSQDVGGEQYF,TRBV4-3
CASTSLRTGTQETQYF,TRBV12-3/TRBV12-4
CAITPGLAGFTDTQYF,TRBV10-3
CSGTAGTVGGEQYF,TRBV29-1
CASSFTGAYVGETQYF,TRBV27
CASSLRAETQYF,TRBV6-1
CASSSPSPIGLSETQYF,TRBV7-7
CASSLVRPFSYNEQFF,TRBV11-2
CASSEGGSQETQYF,TRBV6-1
CASSRGVRGANVLTF,TRBV4-3
CASSLRGVVNTEAFF,TRBV6-2/TRBV6-3
CASSSTGHTEAFF,TRBV19
CASSDSTDGPNTGELFF,TRBV6-4
CASSYTGGTFADTQYF,TRBV6-5
CASSYSGTDTQYF,TRBV6-2/TRBV6-3
CASSEALLGGEQYF,TRBV6-5
CASSFFGLEGTGELFF,TRBV6-2/TRBV6-3
CASSTYTGSYSNTEAFF,TRBV6-1
CAIRPEGVGQGVEKLFF,TRBV10-3
CSVEHSGANVLTF,TRBV29-1
CASSLGQGSNEQFF,TRBV5-1
CASSPGGQGNSPLHF,TRBV18
CASSTLDSEQYF,TRBV18
CASSLVSGGGETQYF,TRBV5-6
CASSLSPPTGLGDEQYF,TRBV27
CSASSPTSGVEETQYF,TRBV20-1
CASSEQGGGYGYTF,TRBV12-3/TRBV12-4
CASSPSTPFSGNTIYF,TRBV18
CASSFAEPTDTQYF,TRBV12-3/TRBV12-4
CASSVAGGLNSPLHF,TRBV6-4
CASSLGGRSNQPQHF,TRBV27
CSVAEGTGSTDTQYF,TRBV29-1
CASSTTGQGYPPLHF,TRBV19
CASSIDTYNTEAFF,TRBV19
CASSYSGRYAF,TRBV6-2/TRBV6-3
CASSRGGNQPQHF,TRBV12-3/TRBV12-4
CASSLPQGAENIQYF,TRBV7-9
CASSLFSGELFF,TRBV6-5
CASSSPTSIRYEQYF,TRBV6-2/TRBV6-3